This passage covers 27 T cell receptor beta chains from one sample sequenced in a study of cytomegalovirus exposure and HLA in healthy donors. PCR involved 60 Vbeta and 13 Jbeta primers. Produced via immunoSEQ multiplex PCR; TCRdb's table is partial and in-frame only. The table for this sample gives some 160,000 clones. Sequenced input: PBMCs. These TCRs come from a man aged 25-40 years in good health and CMV-seronegative.

The rearrangement links TRBV29-1 to TRBJ2-3; D not certain. Deletions cut 5 bases from V and 1 base from J, with 10 bases between. CDR3 length: 13 residues. Germline V CDR1 and CDR2: SQVTM, ANQGSEA. For the CDR3, the DNA is TGCAGCGTTTTGGTACAAGGCACAGATACGCAGTATTTT. The encoded protein is CSVLVQGTDTQYF.

The chain has TRBV7-2 and TRBJ1-1; 8 positions match TRBD1. In germline, CDR1 is SGHTA, CDR2 FQGNSA. V was clipped by 5 bases and J by 1 base; unmatched bases: 6. CDR3 length: 15 residues. The CDR3 loop is CASSPRGQANTEAFF. The CDR3 bases are TGTGCCAGCAGCCCGCGGGGACAGGCGAACACTGAAGCTTTCTTT.

The rearrangement links TRBV18 to TRBJ2-1; 14 bases are a match to TRBD2. Looked up from germline, CDR1 is KGHSH and CDR2 is LQKENI. This CDR3 spans 17 amino acids. Trimming took 3 bases from V and 7 from J; bases not matched to a gene: 8. For the CDR3, the DNA is TGTGCCAGCTCACCCCGACTAGCGGGAGGGTCGGGGAATGAGCAGTTCTTC. Amino acid sequence: CASSPRLAGGSGNEQFF. Looking up the rest from reference TRBV18 and TRBJ2-1 gives the full variable domain: NAGVMQNPRHLVRRRGQEARLRCSPMKGHSHVYWYRQLPEEGLKFMVYLQKENIIDESGMPKERFSAEFPKEGPSILRIQQVVRGDSAAYFCASSPRLAGGSGNEQFFGPGTRLTVL.

In regard to this clone: One end of the junction fails to match germline, which may point to a read error. V gene TRBV30 combines with J gene TRBJ2-7; TRBD1 matches 7 bases. CDR1 is GTSNPN, CDR2 SVGIG, per germline (reference sequence). This CDR3 region has 15 residues. Here the CDR3 reads CAWITKQGWVREQCF. The DNA for the CDR3 is TGTGCCTGGATCACGAAACAGGGGTGGGTGCGCGAGCAGTGCTTC. Complete variable domain (other parts from reference TRBV30 and TRBJ2-7): SQTIHQWPATLVQPVGSPLSLECTVEGTSNPNLYWYRQAAGRGLQLLFYSVGIGQISSEVPQNLSASRPQDRQFILSSKKLLLSDSGFYLCAWITKQGWVREQCFGPGTRLTVT.

Here the CDR3 reads CASSLGQGVGEAFF. The CDR3 region has the DNA TGTGCCAGCAGCCTGGGACAGGGAGTCGGTGAAGCTTTCTTT. The V call is TRBV7-9, the J call TRBJ1-1, with 9 bases matching TRBD1. Trimming took 5 bases from V and 7 from J; bases not matched to a gene: 8. This CDR3 spans 14 amino acids. The germline CDR1 and CDR2 sequences are SEHNR and FQNEAQ (reference sequence). The variable domain in full, completed from reference TRBV7-9 and TRBJ1-1, reads DTGVSQNPRHKITKRGQNVTFRCDPISEHNRLYWYRQTLGQGPEFLTYFQNEAQLEKSRLLSDRFSAERPKGSFSTLEIQRTEQGDSAMYLCASSLGQGVGEAFFGQGTRLTVV.

The chain uses TRBV28 and TRBJ2-6; D is unresolved. In germline, CDR1 is MDHEN, CDR2 SYDVKM. CDR3 length: 14 amino acids. V gave up 8 bases and J gave up 3 bases, with 11 bases separating them. This chain's CDR3 is CASLSGSGANVLTF. CDR3 DNA: TGTGCCAGCCTATCGGGTAGTGGGGCCAACGTCCTGACTTTC.

J is TRBJ2-6 and V is TRBV6-6; D is possibly TRBD1 (5 bases). Per the germline V gene, CDR1 is MNHNY and CDR2 is SVGAGI (reference sequence). The V end was cut by 6 bases, the J end by 8 bases, with 17 bases between. The CDR3 has 15 amino acids. The CDR3 is CASRSRALSTNVLTF. CDR3 nucleotides: TGTGCCAGCAGATCCAGGGCCCTGAGTACCAACGTCCTGACTTTC.

The chain uses TRBV9 and TRBJ1-2; D gene ambiguous. CDR1 and CDR2 from the germline V gene are SGDLS and YYNGEE. The CDR3 is made up of 16 amino acids. V was trimmed by 0 bases and J by 5 bases, leaving 17 bases between them. CDR3 bases: TGTGCCAGCAGCGTAGTCCCGGGGATTAGTTCGTATGGCTACACCTTC. This codes for CASSVVPGISSYGYTF.

The chain uses TRBV14 and TRBJ2-1; D gene uncertain. V shed 4 bases and J shed 9 bases, with 16 bases lying between them. Germline values: CDR1 SGHDN, CDR2 FVKESK. This CDR3 contains 14 residues. This chain's CDR3 is CASSPQLSLGEQFF. The CDR3 DNA reads as TGTGCCAGCAGCCCCCAACTATCCTTGGGTGAGCAGTTCTTC.

CDR3 sequence: CASSRSRGGFGANVLTF. DNA of the CDR3: TGTGCCAGCAGCCGTTCGAGGGGGGGGTTTGGGGCCAACGTCCTGACTTTC. The chain recombines TRBV7-2 with TRBJ2-6; tentatively, D is TRBD2 (7 bases). This CDR3 region has 17 residues. Trimming pared 5 bases from V and 3 bases from J, leaving 17 bases between. Germline V gene lookup returns CDR1 SGHTA and CDR2 FQGNSA.

The J gene is TRBJ2-5, the V gene TRBV14; possible D gene TRBD1, 6 bases. The germline V and J ends were trimmed by 3 bases and 3 bases, with 8 bases remaining between them. CDR3 length equals 13 residues. Germline V CDR1 and CDR2: SGHDN, FVKESK. The CDR3 sequence is CASSQAGEETQYF. For the CDR3, the DNA is TGTGCCAGCAGCCAGGCAGGGGAAGAGACCCAGTACTTC.

The V and J genes are TRBV27 and TRBJ2-2; weak D call: TRBD1 (8 bases). V dropped 7 bases and J dropped 4 bases, with 34 bases sitting between them. Germline loops: CDR1 MNHEY, CDR2 SMNVEV (reference sequence). The CDR3 is 21 residues long. CDR3 in amino acids: CASTTGSPEWTGRGRTGELFF. The CDR3 coding sequence is TGTGCCAGCACCACAGGTTCTCCCGAGTGGACAGGGAGGGGTCGCACCGGGGAGCTGTTTTTT.

The genes are TRBV11-2 and TRBJ1-4; no firm D call. CDR1 and CDR2 (germline): SGHAT, FQNNGV. Trimming removed 4 bases from V and 6 bases from J, with 12 bases in between. The CDR3 totals 14 residues. The CDR3 DNA reads as TGTGCCAGCAGCTCACAGATATCGGATGAAAAACTGTTTTTT. It yields the protein CASSSQISDEKLFF.

The genes are TRBV6-1 and TRBJ1-3, with 8 bases lining up with TRBD1. This CDR3 spans 14 amino acids. Looked up from germline, CDR1 is MNHNS and CDR2 is SASEGT. The V segment lost 6 bases and the J segment 8 bases; nucleotides outside the gene matches: 9. As DNA, the CDR3 is TGTGCCAGCAGCGCAGACAGGGGCGGTTACACCATATATTTT. Its translation is CASSADRGGYTIYF.

This chain uses TRBV29-1 with TRBJ2-2, with D tentatively TRBD1 (6 bases). The CDR3 has 14 residues. CDR1 and CDR2 (germline): SQVTM, ANQGSEA. Between the trimmed V and J ends, which lost 7 bases and 5 bases, there was a span of 17 bases. The CDR3: CSGTYRELTGELFF. The CDR3 DNA reads as TGCAGCGGTACTTACAGGGAGTTGACCGGGGAGCTGTTTTTT.

The V gene is TRBV9, the J gene TRBJ2-1; weak D call: TRBD1 (5 bases). Germline CDR1 and CDR2: SGDLS and YYNGEE. Trimming left V 0 bases short and J 6 bases short, with 16 bases between. This CDR3 is 16 amino acids long. CDR3: CASSVAQGKIPNEQFF. The CDR3 DNA follows: TGTGCCAGCAGCGTAGCTCAGGGAAAAATCCCCAATGAGCAGTTCTTC.

Concerning this clone: The same CDR3 arises from other DNA sequences in this sample as well. V is TRBV10-1 and J is TRBJ1-1; possibly TRBD1 for D (6 bases). The germline gives CDR1 WNHNN, CDR2 SYGVQD (reference sequence). The V end was cut by 4 bases, the J end by 0 bases, with 9 bases between. CDR3 length: 14 amino acids. CDR3 sequence: CASSAQGMNTEAFF. Written as DNA, the CDR3 is TGCGCCAGCAGTGCCCAGGGGATGAACACTGAAGCTTTCTTT.

The chain combines TRBV10-2 with TRBJ2-1, with 11 nucleotides matching TRBD2. V shed 3 bases, J shed 6 bases, and the junction held 10 bases outside the gene matches. CDR3 length equals 17 residues. Germline V lookup: CDR1 WSHSY, CDR2 SAAADI. The DNA of the CDR3 is TGCGCCAGCAGTGACCCTACTAGCGGGAGCACCCCCAATGAGCAGTTCTTC. It encodes CASSDPTSGSTPNEQFF.

J is TRBJ1-1 and V is TRBV5-6, with D perhaps matching TRBD1 (5 bases). CDR3 length equals 11 residues. Trimming took off 3 bases at V and 7 bases at J, with 7 bases between the two ends. Germline V lookup: CDR1 SGHDT, CDR2 YYEEEE. The chain's CDR3 is CASSSDSEAFF. CDR3 in DNA: TGTGCCAGCAGCTCCGACAGTGAAGCTTTCTTT.

The V and J genes are TRBV28 and TRBJ1-1; D is uncertain. Trimming left V 4 bases short and J 3 bases short, with 18 bases between. The CDR3 is 16 amino acids. CDR1 MDHEN and CDR2 SYDVKM come from the germline V gene. The CDR3: CASSSPSGGWHTEAFF. The DNA of the CDR3 is TGTGCCAGCAGTTCCCCCTCGGGAGGGTGGCACACTGAAGCTTTCTTT.

In DNA form, the CDR3 reads TGTGCCAGCAGACGCACTAGCGGACGGTACACCGGGGAGCTGTTTTTT. Protein product: CASRRTSGRYTGELFF. This chain uses TRBV7-9 with TRBJ2-2; 8 bases match TRBD2. The CDR3 has 16 residues. J lost 3 bases, V lost 6 bases, and 9 bases had no gene match. Germline CDR1 reads SEHNR; CDR2 reads FQNEAQ (reference sequence). The full variable domain, completed using reference TRBV7-9 and TRBJ2-2, is DTGVSQNPRHKITKRGQNVTFRCDPISEHNRLYWYRQTLGQGPEFLTYFQNEAQLEKSRLLSDRFSAERPKGSFSTLEIQRTEQGDSAMYLCASRRTSGRYTGELFFGEGSRLTVL.

The J gene is TRBJ2-4, the V gene TRBV2, with a possible D match to TRBD2 (6 bases). V shed 7 bases and J shed 6 bases, with 19 bases lying between them. The CDR3 has 15 amino acids. In germline, CDR1 is SNHLY, CDR2 FYNNEI. The CDR3 sequence is CASKASGVSGNIQYF. The CDR3 DNA follows: TGTGCCAGCAAAGCATCGGGAGTCTCGGGAAACATTCAGTACTTC.

This chain joins TRBV7-9 and TRBJ1-4; D is uncertain. The germline V gene encodes CDR1 SEHNR and CDR2 FQNEAQ (reference sequence). The CDR3 has 13 amino acids. V was clipped by 6 bases and J by 13 bases, with 18 bases between them. The CDR3: CASSLGWGEGLFF. In DNA form, the CDR3 reads TGTGCCAGCAGTTTGGGTTGGGGAGAGGGACTGTTTTTT.

The V call is TRBV11-3, the J call TRBJ1-1; D gene unclear. V was shortened by 4 bases and J by 1 base, with 7 bases between the two germline ends. Germline V CDR1 and CDR2: SGHNT, YENEEA. The CDR3 sequence is 13 residues long. CDR3 bases: TGTGCCAGCAGCTCCCTAGGGAACACTGAAGCTTTCTTT. This sequence encodes CASSSLGNTEAFF.

The V gene is TRBV5-4, the J gene TRBJ2-3, with 12 bases that match TRBD2. The CDR3 length is 17 residues. J was trimmed by 3 bases and V by 0 bases; bases with no gene match: 5. The germline V gene has CDR1 SGHNT and CDR2 YYREEE (reference sequence). CDR3 DNA: TGTGCCAGCAGCTTGGCCCTAGCGGGAGGGCCTACAGATACGCAGTATTTT. It codes for CASSLALAGGPTDTQYF.

V and J are TRBV25-1 and TRBJ1-1; weak D call: TRBD1 (5 bases). Germline loops: CDR1 MGHDK, CDR2 SYGVNS. The ends were cut back, 5 bases at V and 1 base at J, with 14 bases in the middle. This CDR3 is built from 15 residues. CDR3 sequence: CASSPPGGTNTEAFF. Here the CDR3 DNA reads TGTGCCAGCAGTCCCCCGGGAGGGACGAACACTGAAGCTTTCTTT. Based on the CDR3 plus reference TRBV25-1 and TRBJ1-1, the full variable domain is EADIYQTPRYLVIGTGKKITLECSQTMGHDKMYWYQQDPGMELHLIHYSYGVNSTEKGDLSSESTVSRIRTEHFPLTLESARPSHTSQYLCASSPPGGTNTEAFFGQGTRLTVV.

The V gene is TRBV27, the J gene TRBJ1-5, with 9 bases identical to TRBD1. The V segment lost 3 bases and the J segment 5 bases; nucleotides outside the gene matches: 5. The CDR3 covers 15 residues. Germline V CDR1 and CDR2: MNHEY, SMNVEV (reference sequence). CDR3 in amino acids: CASSFSGQGHQPQHF. The CDR3 region has the DNA TGTGCCAGCAGTTTCTCTGGACAGGGGCATCAGCCCCAGCATTTT.